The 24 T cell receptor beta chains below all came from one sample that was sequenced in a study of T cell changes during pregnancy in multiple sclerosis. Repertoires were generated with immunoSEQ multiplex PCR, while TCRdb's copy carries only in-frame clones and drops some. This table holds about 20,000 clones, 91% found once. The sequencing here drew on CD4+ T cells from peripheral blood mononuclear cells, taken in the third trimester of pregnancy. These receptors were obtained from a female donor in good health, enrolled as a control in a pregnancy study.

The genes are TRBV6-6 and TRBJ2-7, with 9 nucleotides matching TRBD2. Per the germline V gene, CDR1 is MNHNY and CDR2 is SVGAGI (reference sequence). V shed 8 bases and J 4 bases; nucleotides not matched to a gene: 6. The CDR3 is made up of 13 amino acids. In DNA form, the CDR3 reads TGTGCCAGCTTGGGTAGCGGGAGTTACGAGCAGTACTTC. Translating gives CASLGSGSYEQYF.

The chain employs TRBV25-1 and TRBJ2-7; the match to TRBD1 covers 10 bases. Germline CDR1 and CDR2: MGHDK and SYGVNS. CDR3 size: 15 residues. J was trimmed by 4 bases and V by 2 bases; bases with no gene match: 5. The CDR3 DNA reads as TGTGCCAGCAGTGAAGGAGACAGGGGGCTGTACGAGCAGTACTTC. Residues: CASSEGDRGLYEQYF.

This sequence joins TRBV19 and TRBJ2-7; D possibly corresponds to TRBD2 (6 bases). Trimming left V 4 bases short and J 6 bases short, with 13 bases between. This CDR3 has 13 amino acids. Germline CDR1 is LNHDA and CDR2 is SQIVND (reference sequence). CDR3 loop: CASSTRIGSEQYF. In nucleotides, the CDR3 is TGTGCCAGTAGTACCCGAATCGGGAGCGAGCAGTACTTC.

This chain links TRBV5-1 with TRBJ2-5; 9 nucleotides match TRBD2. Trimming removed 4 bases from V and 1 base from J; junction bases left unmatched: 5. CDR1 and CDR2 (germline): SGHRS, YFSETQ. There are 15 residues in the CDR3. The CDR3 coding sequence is TGCGCCAGCAGCAGCGGGAGGACACTCCAAGAGACCCAGTACTTC. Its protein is CASSSGRTLQETQYF.

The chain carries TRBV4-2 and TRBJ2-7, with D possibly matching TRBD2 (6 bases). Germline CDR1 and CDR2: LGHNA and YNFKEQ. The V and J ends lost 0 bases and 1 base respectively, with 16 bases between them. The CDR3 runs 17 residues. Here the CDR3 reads CASSQEAFTGESYEQYF. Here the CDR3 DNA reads TGTGCCAGCAGCCAAGAGGCGTTCACGGGAGAGTCCTACGAGCAGTACTTC.

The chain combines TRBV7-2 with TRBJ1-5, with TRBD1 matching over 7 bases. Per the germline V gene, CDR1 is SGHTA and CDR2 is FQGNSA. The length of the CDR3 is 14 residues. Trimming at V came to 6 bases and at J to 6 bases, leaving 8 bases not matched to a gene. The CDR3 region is CASSFTGVGQPQHF. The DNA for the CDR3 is TGTGCCAGCAGTTTCACAGGGGTTGGTCAGCCCCAGCATTTT.

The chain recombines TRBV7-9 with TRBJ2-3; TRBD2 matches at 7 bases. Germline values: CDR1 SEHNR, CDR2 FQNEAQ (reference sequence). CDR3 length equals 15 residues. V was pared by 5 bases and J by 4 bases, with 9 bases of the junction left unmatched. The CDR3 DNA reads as TGTGCCAGCAGCATAGGTGGGCTAGCGGCAGATACGCAGTATTTT. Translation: CASSIGGLAADTQYF.

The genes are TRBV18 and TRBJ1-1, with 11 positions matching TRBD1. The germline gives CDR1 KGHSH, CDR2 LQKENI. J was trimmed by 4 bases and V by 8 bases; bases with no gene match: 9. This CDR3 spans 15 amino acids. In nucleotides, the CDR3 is TGTGCCAGCCCCCGGACAGGGGGCTATGGCACTGAAGCTTTCTTT. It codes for CASPRTGGYGTEAFF.

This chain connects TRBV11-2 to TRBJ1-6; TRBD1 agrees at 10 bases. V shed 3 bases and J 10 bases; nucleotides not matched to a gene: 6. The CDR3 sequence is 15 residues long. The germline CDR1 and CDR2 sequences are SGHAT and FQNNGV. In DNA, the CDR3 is TGTGCCAGCAGCTTCGTTGGGACAGGGGAATCACCCCTCCACTTT. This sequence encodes CASSFVGTGESPLHF.

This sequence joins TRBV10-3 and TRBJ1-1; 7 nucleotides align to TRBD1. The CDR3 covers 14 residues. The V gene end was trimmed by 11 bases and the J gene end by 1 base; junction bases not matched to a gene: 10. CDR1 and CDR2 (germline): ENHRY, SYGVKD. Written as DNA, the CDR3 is TGTGCCGTCCGACAGGGAACGGAGAACACTGAAGCTTTCTTT. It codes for CAVRQGTENTEAFF.

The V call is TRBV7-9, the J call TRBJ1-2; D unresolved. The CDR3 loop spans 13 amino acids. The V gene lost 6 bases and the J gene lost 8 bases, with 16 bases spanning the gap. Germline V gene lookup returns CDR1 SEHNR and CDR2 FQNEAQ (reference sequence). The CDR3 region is CASSPFWEGGYTF. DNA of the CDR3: TGTGCCAGCAGTCCCTTCTGGGAGGGAGGCTACACCTTC.

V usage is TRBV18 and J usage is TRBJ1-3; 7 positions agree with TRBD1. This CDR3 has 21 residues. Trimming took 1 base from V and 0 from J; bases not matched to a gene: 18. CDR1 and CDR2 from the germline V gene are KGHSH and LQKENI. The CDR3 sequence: CASSPLPVGDRGPLSGNTIYF. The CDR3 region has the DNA TGTGCCAGCTCACCACTACCAGTAGGGGACAGAGGTCCCCTCTCTGGAAACACCATATATTTT.

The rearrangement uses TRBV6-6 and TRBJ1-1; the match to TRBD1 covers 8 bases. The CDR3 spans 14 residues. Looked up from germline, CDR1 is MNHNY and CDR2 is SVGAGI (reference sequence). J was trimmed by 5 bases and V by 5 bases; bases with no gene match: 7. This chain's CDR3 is CASSGPGQATEAFF. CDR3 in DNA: TGTGCCAGCAGTGGTCCGGGACAGGCGACTGAAGCTTTCTTT.

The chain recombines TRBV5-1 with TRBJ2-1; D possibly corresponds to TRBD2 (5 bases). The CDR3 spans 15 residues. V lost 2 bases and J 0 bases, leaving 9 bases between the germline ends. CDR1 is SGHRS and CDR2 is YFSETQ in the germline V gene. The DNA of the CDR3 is TGCGCCAGCAGCTTAACTGGGAGCTCCTACAATGAGCAGTTCTTC. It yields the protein CASSLTGSSYNEQFF.

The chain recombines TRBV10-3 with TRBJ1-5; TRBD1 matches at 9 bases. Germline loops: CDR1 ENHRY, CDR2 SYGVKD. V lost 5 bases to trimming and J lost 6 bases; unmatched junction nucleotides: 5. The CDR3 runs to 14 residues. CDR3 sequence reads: CAISKTGGGQPQHF. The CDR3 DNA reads TGTGCCATCAGTAAAACAGGGGGCGGTCAGCCCCAGCATTTT.

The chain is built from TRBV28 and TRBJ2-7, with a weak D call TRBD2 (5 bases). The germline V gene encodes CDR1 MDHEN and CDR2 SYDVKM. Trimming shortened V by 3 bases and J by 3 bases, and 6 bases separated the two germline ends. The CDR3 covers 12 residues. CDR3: CASSFAGYEQYF. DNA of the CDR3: TGTGCCAGCAGTTTTGCGGGCTACGAGCAGTACTTC.

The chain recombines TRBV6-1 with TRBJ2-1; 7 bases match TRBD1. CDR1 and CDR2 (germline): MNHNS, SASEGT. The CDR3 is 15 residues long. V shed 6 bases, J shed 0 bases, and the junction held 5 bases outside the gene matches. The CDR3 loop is CASRVRQGSYNEQFF. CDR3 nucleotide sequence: TGTGCCAGCAGGGTCCGACAGGGCTCCTACAATGAGCAGTTCTTC.

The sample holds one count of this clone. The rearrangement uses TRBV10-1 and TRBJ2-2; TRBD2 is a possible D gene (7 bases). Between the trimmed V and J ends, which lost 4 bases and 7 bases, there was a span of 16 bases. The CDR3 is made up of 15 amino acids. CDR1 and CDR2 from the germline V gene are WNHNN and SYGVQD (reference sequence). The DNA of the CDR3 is TGCGCCAGCAGTGGCCCGGGGGGCGCCGACGGGGAGCTGTTTTTT. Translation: CASSGPGGADGELFF.

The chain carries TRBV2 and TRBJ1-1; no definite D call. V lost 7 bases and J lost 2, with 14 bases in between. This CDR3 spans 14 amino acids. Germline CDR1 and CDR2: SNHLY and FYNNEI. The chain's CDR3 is CASTVQLFNTEAFF. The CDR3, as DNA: TGTGCCAGCACCGTACAGCTCTTTAACACTGAAGCTTTCTTT.

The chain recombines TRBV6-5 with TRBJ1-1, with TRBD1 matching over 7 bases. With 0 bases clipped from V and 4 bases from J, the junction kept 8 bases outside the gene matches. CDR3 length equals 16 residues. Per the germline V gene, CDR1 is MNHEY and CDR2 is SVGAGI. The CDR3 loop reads CASSYSLGGLSTEAFF. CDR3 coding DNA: TGTGCCAGCAGTTACTCGCTAGGGGGCTTGAGCACTGAAGCTTTCTTT.

The DNA of the CDR3 is TGCGCCAGCAGCCACGGGACTCTCCACGTCTCCTACGAGCAGTACTTC. It is translated as CASSHGTLHVSYEQYF. The genes are TRBV5-1 and TRBJ2-7, with D perhaps TRBD2 (6 bases). V lost 4 bases and J lost 0, with 17 bases in between. The germline CDR1 and CDR2 sequences are SGHRS and YFSETQ. This CDR3 is built from 16 residues.

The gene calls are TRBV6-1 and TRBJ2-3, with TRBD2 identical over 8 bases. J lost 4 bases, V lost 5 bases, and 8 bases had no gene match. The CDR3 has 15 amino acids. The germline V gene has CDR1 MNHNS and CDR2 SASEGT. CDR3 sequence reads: CASSLFRGGADTQYF. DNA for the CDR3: TGTGCCAGCAGTCTGTTCCGGGGGGGGGCAGATACGCAGTATTTT.

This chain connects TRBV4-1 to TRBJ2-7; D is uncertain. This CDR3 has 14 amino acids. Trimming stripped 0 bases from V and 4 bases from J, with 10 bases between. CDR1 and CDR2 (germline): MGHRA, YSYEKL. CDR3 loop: CASSQEIATYEQYF. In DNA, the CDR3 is TGCGCCAGCAGCCAAGAGATCGCTACTTACGAGCAGTACTTC.

The CDR3 region is CASTFNTGPGEQYF. DNA of the CDR3: TGCGCCAGCACCTTTAACACAGGGCCTGGCGAGCAGTACTTC. This chain joins TRBV5-1 and TRBJ2-7; possibly TRBD1 for D (6 bases). The germline V gene has CDR1 SGHRS and CDR2 YFSETQ. This CDR3 is 14 amino acids long. Trimming took 6 bases from V and 6 from J, leaving 19 bases between them. The full variable domain, in which reference TRBV5-1 and TRBJ2-7 provide the parts outside the CDR3, is KAGVTQTPRYLIKTRGQQVTLSCSPISGHRSVSWYQQTPGQGLQFLFEYFSETQRNKGNFPGRFSGRQFSNSRSEMNVSTLELGDSALYLCASTFNTGPGEQYFGPGTRLTVT.